This record looks at one T cell receptor beta chain sequence and its context. What antigen it recognizes has not been identified. No base quality values were provided; no much bigger clone lies one nucleotide off. This record belongs to a study of blood T cell repertoires in COVID-19 (dated by TCRdb to the early 2020s). Regarding the study in general: Samples from collaborators originated in the United States, Italy and Spain and spanned both the acute and convalescent phases of COVID-19. Deeply sampled blood TCRbeta repertoires from subjects exposed to, actively infected with, or recovered from COVID-19 were included in the dataset. The prospective study material was composed of cDNA or gDNA derived from T cells, B-cell-depleted T cells, or PBMCs. A freely available public database, intended as a resource for researchers studying the immune response to SARS-CoV-2, is where the repertoires were released. The samples were drawn from two sources: the first 160 participants of the ongoing ImmuneRACE study, and over 1,000 subjects contributed by 6 global collaborators. Sample metadata almost always included a de-identified subject ID, COVID-19 status, age in years and sex. Where available, HLA class I and class II types were obtained from metadata supplied by the sample provider rather than from assay-based typing. Here is what the overall study found, with its caveats: The quantity of clinical and demographic metadata differed by source and by participant and was supplied without curation.

One collaborating source in Seattle enrolled patients while the patients were actively infected and followed the patients over time throughout the course of disease. Whole blood was collected in K2EDTA tubes by collaborating institutions according to the institutions' own protocols. Collaborator samples were shipped for TCRbeta analysis as frozen whole blood, isolated PBMCs, or DNA extracted from either sample type. TCRbeta CDR3 regions were amplified from genomic DNA using the immunoSEQ Assay, a bias-controlled multiplex PCR. The study's processing was this. The number of nucleated cells in each sample was estimated from the amplification of reference gene primers within the assay. Sequence reads were collapsed and filtered to measure the absolute abundance of every unique TCRbeta CDR3 rearrangement. For each sample, productive Simpson clonality was calculated by taking the square root of Simpson's diversity index across productive rearrangements. TCRdb limited this immuneACCESS table to in-frame rearrangements with V and J called. A share of clones is missing; checked studies link under half to unresolved V genes, and the rest is unexplained. The V and J calls and clone size come from that table; D and trimming were worked out from the DNA. In all, the sample holds just over 150,000 clones, and roughly 82% of those were seen once. The ten largest clones take up around 7% of the sample.

This receptor was obtained from a woman aged 35 to 49 with COVID-19, enrolled during active disease. Specimen: peripheral blood.

The CDR3 protein: CASSTPGQGLNTEAFF. The nucleotides read TGTGCCAGCAGCACACCGGGACAGGGGTTGAACACTGAAGCTTTCTTT. In this chain, TRBV7-9 is recombined with TRBJ1-1; TRBD1 agrees with 10 junctional bases. The cysteine opens and the phenylalanine closes a CDR3 of 16 amino acids. Of the read, only the CDR3 DNA is kept; its 48 bases are in frame from base 1. Here V drops 5 bases and J drops 0 bases, and the junction holds 6 bases not matched to any gene. Per the germline V gene (reference sequence), SEHNR is the CDR1 and FQNEAQ is the CDR2.